Shown below are 10 T cell receptor beta chains from a single sample sequenced in a study of OX40 agonist ivuxolimab in advanced cancers. The data were produced by immunoSEQ multiplex PCR, yet TCRdb's version contains in-frame clones alone and is incomplete. The table has under 55,000 clones, over 70% seen once. The material sequenced was CD4+ or CD8+ T cells sorted from blood, taken in a trial of the OX40 agonist ivuxolimab. These receptors all come from an adult with an advanced solid tumor such as melanoma, head and neck, liver or kidney cancer.

The chain is built from TRBV4-2 and TRBJ2-7, with 11 bases identical to TRBD1. The CDR3 covers 15 residues. V was clipped by 0 bases and J by 6 bases; unmatched bases: 4. Germline CDR1 is LGHNA and CDR2 is YNFKEQ. CDR3 DNA: TGTGCCAGCAGCCAAGATGGGACAGGGGGGGGCGAGCAGTACTTC. It specifies CASSQDGTGGGEQYF.

V and J are TRBV25-1 and TRBJ1-1; maybe TRBD1 (6 bases). The CDR3 runs 14 residues. CDR1 is MGHDK and CDR2 is SYGVNS in the germline V gene. V was shortened by 3 bases and J by 11 bases, with 19 bases between the two germline ends. For the CDR3, the DNA is TGTGCCAGCAGTGACCCAGGCAGGGGATCTGGTGCTTTCTTT. Protein sequence: CASSDPGRGSGAFF.

V is TRBV5-8 and J is TRBJ2-2; D not resolved. The CDR3 spans 15 residues. The ends were cut back, 1 base at V and 5 bases at J, with 12 bases in the middle. The germline gives CDR1 SGHTS, CDR2 YDEGEE. In DNA form, the CDR3 reads TGTGCCAGCAGCTTGTTTCTCTACCGAACCGGGGAGCTGTTTTTT. Translating gives CASSLFLYRTGELFF.

The genes are TRBV5-1 and TRBJ2-1; TRBD2 matches 7 bases. The germline CDR1 and CDR2 sequences are SGHRS and YFSETQ. The CDR3 totals 16 residues. V trimming: 2 bases; J trimming: 0 bases; junction bases outside the gene matches: 5. This CDR3 is CASSFASGISYNEQFF. The CDR3 bases are TGCGCCAGCAGCTTCGCCAGCGGGATCTCCTACAATGAGCAGTTCTTC.

This clone has a handful of counts. The genes are TRBV6-1 and TRBJ1-5, with unresolved D. The CDR3 is 13 amino acids. The V gene's germline CDR1 is MNHNS and CDR2 SASEGT. The germline V and J ends were trimmed by 4 bases and 4 bases, with 8 bases remaining between them. The CDR3 protein is CASSVSTNQPQHF. DNA of the CDR3: TGTGCCAGCAGTGTGAGCACTAATCAGCCCCAGCATTTT.

The chain recombines TRBV29-1 with TRBJ1-1, with 7 bases matching TRBD1. CDR1 is SQVTM, CDR2 ANQGSEA, per germline. With 5 bases clipped from V and 2 bases from J, the junction kept 8 bases outside the gene matches. This CDR3 has 14 residues. The DNA of the CDR3 is TGCAGCGTTCACTGGGACAGCGTTAACACTGAAGCTTTCTTT. This encodes CSVHWDSVNTEAFF.

The chain joins TRBV5-4 to TRBJ2-7; TRBD1 agrees at 8 bases. The CDR3 sequence is 15 residues long. The trim removed 4 bases at V and 3 bases at J, leaving 9 bases unmatched. Germline V CDR1 and CDR2: SGHNT, YYREEE (reference sequence). CDR3 in amino acids: CASSPGGPLRYEQYF. Written as DNA, the CDR3 is TGTGCCAGCAGCCCAGGGGGCCCTCTCCGCTACGAGCAGTACTTC.

This clone occurred once. This sequence joins TRBV5-1 and TRBJ2-7; 9 positions agree with TRBD1. Germline V gene data show CDR1 as SGHRS and CDR2 as YFSETQ. The CDR3 is 12 amino acids. V shed 5 bases, J shed 7 bases, and the junction held 4 bases outside the gene matches. This CDR3 is CASSWTGEEQYF. The CDR3 DNA reads TGCGCCAGCAGTTGGACAGGGGAGGAGCAGTACTTC.

The V and J genes are TRBV4-3 and TRBJ1-1; 7 bases are a match to TRBD1. The germline V gene encodes CDR1 LGHNA and CDR2 YSLEER. The CDR3 is made up of 17 amino acids. After removal of 5 bases from V and 5 bases from J, the junction contained 17 bases not matched to a gene. Written as DNA, the CDR3 is TGCGCCAGCAGCGCGCGGATTTTGACAGGGAGGAGGACTGAAGCTTTCTTT. Translation: CASSARILTGRRTEAFF.

The chain uses TRBV5-1 and TRBJ2-4, with D perhaps assigned TRBD1 or TRBD2 (6 bases each). V gave up 3 bases and J gave up 5 bases, with 15 bases separating them. This CDR3 has 15 residues. Germline lookup yields CDR1 SGHRS and CDR2 YFSETQ. The CDR3 sequence is CASSWAVGGQNIQYF. CDR3 nucleotides: TGCGCCAGCAGCTGGGCTGTCGGGGGCCAAAACATTCAGTACTTC.